This T cell receptor beta chain was observed in a study of control samples from healthy donors and cancer patients. Libraries were prepared by immunoSEQ multiplex PCR; TCRdb keeps only in-frame clonotypes and omits some of them. The sample yields tens of thousands of clones, almost 85% seen once. The germline V gene encodes CDR1 SGHAT and CDR2 FQDESV (reference sequence). Trimming removed 5 bases from V and 4 bases from J, with 17 bases in between. CDR3 length: 15 amino acids. V is TRBV11-1 and J is TRBJ2-5; possibly TRBD1 for D (7 bases). Source material: blood. This sequence originates from a man in his forties in good health. The chain's CDR3 is CASSGFRGEGETQYF. The DNA for the CDR3 is TGTGCCAGCAGCGGATTCAGGGGGGAAGGAGAGACCCAGTACTTC.